This T cell receptor beta chain was profiled in a study of T-cell reconstitution after alpha-beta-depleted transplantation in children. The sample holds many counts of this clonotype. Its target is not known. Trimming removed 4 bases from V and 6 bases from J; junction bases left unmatched: 16. Germline assignment: CDR1 SNHLY and CDR2 FYNNEI. This CDR3 comprises 17 residues. Preparation of the TCRbeta library used unique molecular identifiers. TCRdb re-called the PCR reads through MiXCR, storing one row per CDR3 protein. The repertoire includes about 110,000 distinct CDR3 sequences, approximately 6.6% of them detected once, and around 23% sits in the top ten. Study-wide points: Where alpha-beta T cells came from about two months after transplant was reportedly several hundred expanded graft clones. The main origin of T-cell counts and diversity one year after transplant was newly produced T cells. The origin of high day-60 TCRbeta diversity in some patients lay in surviving recipient T cells and thymic progenitors.

This sample comprised PBMCs, mostly from graft donor cells, obtained 360 days after TCRalphabeta/CD19-depleted stem cell transplant. The chain carries TRBV2 and TRBJ2-5; 8 nucleotides match TRBD1. This receptor was obtained from a male patient aged 2-10 years who had a stem cell transplant for acute lymphoblastic leukemia, so the T cells may come from the graft donor. The CDR3, as DNA: TGTGCCAGCAGTGGGGAAGGAGGCGACAGGGGAGTCCAGACCCAGTACTTC. Translation: CASSGEGGDRGVQTQYF.